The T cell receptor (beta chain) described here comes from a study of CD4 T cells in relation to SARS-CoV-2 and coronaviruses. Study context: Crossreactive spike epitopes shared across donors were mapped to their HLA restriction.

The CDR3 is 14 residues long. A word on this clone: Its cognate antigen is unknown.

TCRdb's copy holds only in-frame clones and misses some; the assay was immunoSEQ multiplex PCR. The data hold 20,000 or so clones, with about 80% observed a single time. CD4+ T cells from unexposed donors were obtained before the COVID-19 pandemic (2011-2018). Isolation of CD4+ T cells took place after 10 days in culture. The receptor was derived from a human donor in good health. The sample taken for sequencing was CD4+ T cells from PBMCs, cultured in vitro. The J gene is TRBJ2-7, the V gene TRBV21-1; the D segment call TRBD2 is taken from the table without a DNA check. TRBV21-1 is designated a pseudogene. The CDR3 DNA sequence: TGTGCCAGCAGCTTAGCGGGGGGACTCTACGAGCAGTACTTC. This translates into CASSLAGGLYEQYF.